The source of this T cell receptor (beta chain) is a study of cytomegalovirus exposure and HLA in healthy donors. The PCR ran on 60 Vbeta and 13 Jbeta primers. This table comes from immunoSEQ multiplex PCR, and its TCRdb copy is limited to in-frame clones, with some not included. The sample holds some 160,000 clones, approximately 80% seen once. Germline V gene lookup returns CDR1 KGHSH and CDR2 LQKENI. Trimming removed 3 bases at V and 8 bases at J, with 16 bases between. CDR3 length: 14 amino acids. This sequence originates from a middle-aged woman in good health and CMV-seronegative. This chain uses TRBV18 with TRBJ1-2; a possible D gene is TRBD1 (5 bases). Specimen: PBMCs. This chain's CDR3 is CASSPPLGEGGYTF. The CDR3 DNA reads TGTGCCAGCTCACCCCCACTGGGGGAGGGCGGCTACACCTTC.